This passage covers 21 T cell receptor beta chains from one sample sequenced in a study of blood T cell repertoires in COVID-19. Sequencing was performed with immunoSEQ multiplex PCR; in TCRdb, only in-frame clones are kept and a portion is missing. The repertoire holds about 300,000 clones, about 90% seen once, with roughly 2.8% in the top ten. The sequenced sample consisted of PBMCs or T cells enriched from blood (not recorded which). Every receptor here comes from a woman aged 45 to 65 who had been exposed to COVID-19.

This sequence joins TRBV14 and TRBJ2-7, with 7 positions matching TRBD1. Germline CDR1 reads SGHDN; CDR2 reads FVKESK. This CDR3 is built from 14 residues. V lost 2 bases, J lost 4 bases, and 5 bases stayed unmatched. The CDR3 DNA follows: TGTGCCAGCAGCCAAATGTCAGGGGGTTACGAGCAGTACTTC. It yields the protein CASSQMSGGYEQYF.

The table lists this clone with a count of one. The chain couples TRBV28 to TRBJ1-5; a possible D gene is TRBD1 (6 bases). The germline V gene encodes CDR1 MDHEN and CDR2 SYDVKM. V was pared by 3 bases and J by 5 bases, with 8 bases between. The length of the CDR3 is 13 residues. Here the CDR3 DNA reads TGTGCCAGCAGTTTTCAGGGGTATCAGCCCCAGCATTTT. This encodes CASSFQGYQPQHF.

On this clone: One end of the junction does not line up with germline, which may come from a read error. The chain combines TRBV5-1 with TRBJ2-7; no definite D call. Germline V gene data show CDR1 as SGHRS and CDR2 as YFSETQ. This CDR3 contains 13 residues. In DNA, the CDR3 is TGCGCCAGCAGCTTGGAACAGACCTACAAGCAGTACTTC. This encodes CASSLEQTYKQYF.

V gene TRBV5-1 combines with J gene TRBJ2-3; 9 positions match TRBD1. With V trimmed by 5 bases and J by 0 bases, 7 bases remained unmatched. The CDR3 covers 16 residues. Germline loops: CDR1 SGHRS, CDR2 YFSETQ. CDR3 in DNA: TGCGCCAGCAGTCAAACAGGGGGCTATAGCACAGATACGCAGTATTTT. Its translation is CASSQTGGYSTDTQYF. The entire variable domain, with the rest obtained from reference TRBV5-1 and TRBJ2-3, is as follows: KAGVTQTPRYLIKTRGQQVTLSCSPISGHRSVSWYQQTPGQGLQFLFEYFSETQRNKGNFPGRFSGRQFSNSRSEMNVSTLELGDSALYLCASSQTGGYSTDTQYFGPGTRLTVL.

In this sample, this clone turned up once. This chain uses TRBV29-1 with TRBJ1-1; D call uncertain. This CDR3 is built from 12 residues. With 3 bases removed from V and 3 bases from J, the gap between germline ends came to 8 bases. Germline values: CDR1 SQVTM, CDR2 ANQGSEA. Here the CDR3 reads CSVESSHTEAFF. CDR3 sequence (DNA): TGCAGCGTTGAGTCCAGTCACACTGAAGCTTTCTTT.

The V gene is TRBV2, the J gene TRBJ1-2, with a possible D match to TRBD1 (6 bases). CDR1 and CDR2 (germline): SNHLY, FYNNEI. V was trimmed by 7 bases and J by 6 bases, leaving 18 bases between them. The CDR3 totals 14 residues. The CDR3 protein is CASTRQDFRDGYTF. CDR3 bases: TGTGCCAGCACCAGACAGGACTTCAGGGATGGCTACACCTTC.

The J gene is TRBJ2-7, the V gene TRBV6-5, with TRBD2 identical over 8 bases. With V trimmed by 7 bases and J by 1 base, 9 bases remained unmatched. The germline V gene has CDR1 MNHEY and CDR2 SVGAGI. The CDR3 is 15 residues long. The CDR3 reads CASIYGGGTSYEQYF. In DNA, the CDR3 is TGTGCCAGCATTTATGGCGGGGGGACTTCCTACGAGCAGTACTTC.

This chain joins TRBV13 and TRBJ1-2; D ambiguous. Germline CDR1 and CDR2: PRHDT and FYEKMQ (reference sequence). The CDR3 extends over 11 amino acids. Trimming cost V 5 bases and J 8 bases, with 9 bases left between them. CDR3: CASSKERGYTF. The CDR3 bases are TGTGCCAGCAGCAAGGAGCGGGGCTACACCTTC.

The gene calls are TRBV2 and TRBJ1-3, with a tentative D call TRBD1 (6 bases). Germline values: CDR1 SNHLY, CDR2 FYNNEI. V lost 4 bases and J 0 bases, leaving 10 bases between the germline ends. CDR3 length equals 15 residues. CDR3 coding DNA: TGTGCCAGCAGTGGGACAGCATTCTCTGGAAACACCATATATTTT. This encodes CASSGTAFSGNTIYF.

The V gene is TRBV19, the J gene TRBJ2-1; TRBD2 agrees at 8 bases. Per germline, CDR1 LNHDA and CDR2 SQIVND (reference sequence). After removal of 5 bases from V and 3 bases from J, the junction contained 3 bases not matched to a gene. CDR3 length: 14 residues. The CDR3 spells CASSAGGLYNEQFF. The CDR3 coding sequence is TGTGCCAGTAGTGCGGGGGGACTCTACAATGAGCAGTTCTTC. The full variable domain, rest sourced from reference TRBV19 and TRBJ2-1, is DGGITQSPKYLFRKEGQNVTLSCEQNLNHDAMYWYRQDPGQGLRLIYYSQIVNDFQKGDIAEGYSVSREKKESFPLTVTSAQKNPTAFYLCASSAGGLYNEQFFGPGTRLTVL.

The V call is TRBV19, the J call TRBJ1-5, with a possible D match to TRBD1 (6 bases). This CDR3 has 14 residues. Trimming pared 4 bases from V and 5 bases from J, leaving 12 bases between. Germline loops: CDR1 LNHDA, CDR2 SQIVND (reference sequence). This CDR3 reads CASSRRGGDQPQHF. CDR3 nucleotides: TGTGCCAGTAGTAGGAGAGGGGGGGATCAGCCCCAGCATTTT.

This clone is a singleton in its sample. The chain employs TRBV27 and TRBJ1-6; TRBD1 might be the D (5 bases). This CDR3 has 14 residues. Germline loops: CDR1 MNHEY, CDR2 SMNVEV (reference sequence). The V and J ends lost 8 bases and 3 bases respectively, with 11 bases between them. CDR3 nucleotide sequence: TGTGCCAGCCGTCGCGACAGCTATAATTCACCCCTCCACTTT. It codes for CASRRDSYNSPLHF.

The V call is TRBV5-6, the J call TRBJ2-7; TRBD1 agrees at 10 bases. Germline V lookup: CDR1 SGHDT, CDR2 YYEEEE. Unmatched junction bases numbered 3, after V lost 4 bases and J lost 2 bases. There are 14 residues in the CDR3. CDR3 protein: CASSRTGGAYEQYF. In DNA, the CDR3 is TGTGCCAGCAGCAGGACAGGGGGTGCCTACGAGCAGTACTTC.

The J gene is TRBJ2-3, the V gene TRBV3-1 (or the pseudogene TRBV3-2); 11 bases map to TRBD2. J gave up 6 bases and V 1 base, and 6 bases lay outside the gene matches. The germline V gene encodes CDR1 LGHDT and CDR2 YNNKEL (reference sequence). This CDR3 contains 16 residues. The CDR3 protein is CASSQVLAGGLDTQYF. Written as DNA, the CDR3 is TGTGCCAGCAGCCAAGTCCTAGCGGGGGGCCTCGATACGCAGTATTTT.

This clone was picked up a small number of times. The chain uses TRBV28 and TRBJ2-1, with a weak D call TRBD2 (5 bases). The CDR3 has 16 residues. The germline V and J ends were trimmed by 6 bases and 0 bases, with 15 bases remaining between them. Germline V gene sequence: CDR1 MDHEN, CDR2 SYDVKM. The CDR3 coding sequence is TGTGCCAGCAGAGCCGGTGGAGGCAGCTCCTACAATGAGCAGTTCTTC. Translated, it gives CASRAGGGSSYNEQFF.

The chain recombines TRBV10-3 with TRBJ1-5; maybe TRBD1 (5 bases). Trimming shortened V by 2 bases and J by 5 bases, and 7 bases separated the two germline ends. In germline, CDR1 is ENHRY, CDR2 SYGVKD. The CDR3 sequence is 13 residues long. The CDR3 reads CAISEGRDQPQHF. CDR3 DNA sequence: TGTGCCATCAGTGAGGGCAGGGATCAGCCCCAGCATTTT.

The chain combines TRBV11-2 with TRBJ2-2; tentative D call: TRBD1 (6 bases). Germline lookup yields CDR1 SGHAT and CDR2 FQNNGV. Trimming stripped 7 bases from V and 0 bases from J, with 12 bases between. This CDR3 has 15 amino acids. This chain's CDR3 is CASNPGHPNTGELFF. Here the CDR3 DNA reads TGTGCCAGCAATCCGGGACACCCGAACACCGGGGAGCTGTTTTTT.

V gene TRBV6-5 combines with J gene TRBJ1-4; 10 bases are shared with TRBD1. CDR3 size: 13 residues. Germline V gene data show CDR1 as MNHEY and CDR2 as SVGAGI. With V trimmed by 8 bases and J by 7 bases, 4 bases remained unmatched. The DNA for the CDR3 is TGTGCCAGCGATGACAGGGGGCGTGAAAAACTGTTTTTT. Its translation: CASDDRGREKLFF.

The V and J genes are TRBV10-3 and TRBJ2-3; TRBD2 agrees at 16 bases. Germline V CDR1 and CDR2: ENHRY, SYGVKD. V shed 2 bases, J shed 1 base, and the junction held 3 bases outside the gene matches. The CDR3 is 18 amino acids. The CDR3 reads CAISETGLAGGRTDTQYF. CDR3 sequence (DNA): TGTGCCATCAGTGAGACGGGACTAGCGGGGGGGCGCACAGATACGCAGTATTTT.

The J gene is TRBJ2-7, the V gene TRBV21-1; the DNA was not used to check the table's D call, TRBD1. TRBV21-1 is given as a pseudogene. The CDR3 is 13 residues long. This CDR3 is CASSPGQGSEQYF. As DNA, the CDR3 is TGTGCCAGCAGTCCGGGACAGGGGAGCGAGCAGTACTTC.

The chain links TRBV28 to TRBJ1-1; weak D call: TRBD1 (5 bases). The CDR3 is 16 amino acids. V lost 1 base and J 0 bases, leaving 12 bases between the germline ends. The germline V gene has CDR1 MDHEN and CDR2 SYDVKM. The CDR3 sequence: CASSLLPGRMNTEAFF. The CDR3 coding sequence is TGTGCCAGCAGTTTATTGCCAGGGCGAATGAACACTGAAGCTTTCTTT.